These 28 T cell receptor beta chains were all obtained from the same sample, sequenced in a study of OX40 agonist ivuxolimab in advanced cancers. Using immunoSEQ multiplex PCR, the repertoire was profiled, and TCRdb retains in-frame clones only, with some absent. The table lists fewer than 120,000 clones, approximately 89% of them singletons. The starting material was CD4+ or CD8+ T cells sorted from blood, obtained in a trial of the OX40 agonist ivuxolimab. The origin of the receptors is an adult with an advanced solid tumor such as melanoma, head and neck, liver or kidney cancer.

This chain uses TRBV6-5 with TRBJ2-3; 9 bases map to TRBD1. There are 15 residues in the CDR3. The trim removed 3 bases at V and 3 bases at J, leaving 4 bases unmatched. Germline lookup yields CDR1 MNHEY and CDR2 SVGAGI. In DNA, the CDR3 is TGTGCCAGCAGTTATCGGGACAGGGTTACAGATACGCAGTATTTT. Residues: CASSYRDRVTDTQYF.

This clone was counted a single time. V and J are TRBV6-5 and TRBJ1-2; D unclear. The CDR3 runs to 12 residues. V lost 5 bases to trimming and J lost 3 bases, with 7 bases between them. CDR1 is MNHEY, CDR2 SVGAGI, per germline. The CDR3 region is CASSPGDYGYTF. The CDR3 coding sequence is TGTGCCAGCAGTCCCGGTGACTATGGCTACACCTTC.

V is TRBV6-1 and J is TRBJ1-5; D unclear. This CDR3 has 15 amino acids. The V gene's germline CDR1 is MNHNS and CDR2 SASEGT. V lost 8 bases, J lost 0 bases, and 14 bases lay in between. As DNA, the CDR3 is TGTGCCAGCGGAGGTCCCCATTATAGCAATCAGCCCCAGCATTTT. Amino acids: CASGGPHYSNQPQHF.

The chain is built from TRBV30 and TRBJ2-2; D is ambiguous. The CDR3 extends over 14 amino acids. CDR1 and CDR2 (germline): GTSNPN, SVGIG (reference sequence). V shed 0 bases and J shed 1 base, with 6 bases lying between them. CDR3 region: CAWSVLGNTGELFF. The CDR3 bases are TGTGCCTGGAGTGTACTCGGGAACACCGGGGAGCTGTTTTTT. The entire variable domain, with the rest obtained from reference TRBV30 and TRBJ2-2, is as follows: SQTIHQWPATLVQPVGSPLSLECTVEGTSNPNLYWYRQAAGRGLQLLFYSVGIGQISSEVPQNLSASRPQDRQFILSSKKLLLSDSGFYLCAWSVLGNTGELFFGEGSRLTVL.

V usage is TRBV5-1 and J usage is TRBJ2-5, with TRBD2 matching over 13 bases. Looked up from germline, CDR1 is SGHRS and CDR2 is YFSETQ. The CDR3 is 16 residues long. The junction had 7 bases not matched to a gene; V was cut back by 4 bases and J by 4 bases. The CDR3 coding sequence is TGCGCCAGCAGCCGGACTAGCGGGGGCGTGGGAGAGACCCAGTACTTC. Translated: CASSRTSGGVGETQYF.

This sequence joins TRBV15 and TRBJ1-2, with TRBD1 matching over 7 bases. With V trimmed by 1 base and J by 8 bases, 10 bases remained unmatched. The CDR3 runs 15 residues. In germline, CDR1 is LNHNV, CDR2 YYDKDF (reference sequence). CDR3 sequence reads: CATSRGTDRVGGYTF. For the CDR3, the DNA is TGTGCCACCAGCAGAGGTACCGACAGGGTCGGGGGCTACACCTTC.

The chain uses TRBV30 and TRBJ2-5; possibly TRBD1 for D (6 bases). The V gene's germline CDR1 is GTSNPN and CDR2 SVGIG (reference sequence). Between the trimmed V and J ends, which lost 3 bases and 5 bases, there was a span of 10 bases. This CDR3 comprises 12 residues. Here the CDR3 reads CAWRQGRETQYF. CDR3 bases: TGTGCCTGGAGACAGGGCCGGGAGACCCAGTACTTC.

The chain uses TRBV2 and TRBJ1-2, with 10 bases identical to TRBD1. CDR3 size: 15 residues. The trim removed 8 bases at V and 7 bases at J, leaving 13 bases unmatched. Germline CDR1 and CDR2: SNHLY and FYNNEI. CDR3 DNA: TGTGCCAGCTCTGACTTAGGACAGGGGGTTTCTGGCTACACCTTC. It codes for CASSDLGQGVSGYTF.

The chain links TRBV7-2 to TRBJ1-2, with D uncertain. V lost 1 base and J 8 bases, leaving 14 bases between the germline ends. The CDR3 extends over 14 amino acids. CDR1 SGHTA and CDR2 FQGNSA come from the germline V gene. The CDR3 spells CASSLGWGYGGYTF. The CDR3 DNA is TGTGCCAGCAGCTTAGGGTGGGGATACGGAGGCTACACCTTC.

The chain recombines TRBV7-2 with TRBJ2-7; no reliable D call. The CDR3 sequence is 12 residues long. V was trimmed by 5 bases and J by 4 bases, leaving 9 bases between them. Germline-derived CDR1 and CDR2 are SGHTA and FQGNSA. The CDR3 sequence is CASSLTAYEQYF. Written as DNA, the CDR3 is TGTGCCAGCAGCCTAACGGCGTACGAGCAGTACTTC.

This rearrangement joins TRBV5-1 to TRBJ2-5, with D unclear. Trimming pared 2 bases from V and 0 bases from J, leaving 8 bases between. Per the germline V gene, CDR1 is SGHRS and CDR2 is YFSETQ. The length of the CDR3 is 14 residues. CDR3 DNA: TGCGCCAGCAGCTTTATGCCCGACCAAGAGACCCAGTACTTC. This gives the protein CASSFMPDQETQYF. Drawing the rest from reference TRBV5-1 and TRBJ2-5, the complete variable domain is KAGVTQTPRYLIKTRGQQVTLSCSPISGHRSVSWYQQTPGQGLQFLFEYFSETQRNKGNFPGRFSGRQFSNSRSEMNVSTLELGDSALYLCASSFMPDQETQYFGPGTRLLVL.

The chain links TRBV7-2 to TRBJ2-5; perhaps TRBD2 as D (5 bases). Trimming left V 1 base short and J 4 bases short, with 13 bases between. CDR1 SGHTA and CDR2 FQGNSA come from the germline V gene. The CDR3 runs 15 residues. As DNA, the CDR3 is TGTGCCAGCAGCTTAGGGTCGCGAGGGAGAGAGACCCAGTACTTC. The encoded protein is CASSLGSRGRETQYF.

This rearrangement joins TRBV6-5 to TRBJ2-7; D might be TRBD2 (6 bases). The germline CDR1 and CDR2 sequences are MNHEY and SVGAGI. Trimming left V 6 bases short and J 6 bases short, with 15 bases between. This CDR3 spans 13 amino acids. The CDR3 DNA is TGTGCCAGCAGCCGGGACTCCTCGCGCGAGCAGTACTTC. As protein: CASSRDSSREQYF.

The chain links TRBV20-1 to TRBJ2-1; no clear D. Trimming pared 0 bases from V and 11 bases from J, leaving 8 bases between. The CDR3 runs 11 residues. CDR1 and CDR2 from the germline V gene are DFQATT and SNEGSKA (reference sequence). The CDR3: CSARDSRKQFF. CDR3 nucleotides: TGCAGTGCTAGAGATTCTCGTAAGCAGTTCTTC.

V and J are TRBV6-5 and TRBJ2-7, with D tentatively TRBD1 (5 bases). Germline CDR1 and CDR2: MNHEY and SVGAGI. The V and J ends lost 7 bases and 4 bases respectively, with 11 bases between them. This CDR3 region has 12 residues. The CDR3 nucleotides are TGTGCCAGCAAACAGGCCCCGTACGAGCAGTACTTC. Protein sequence: CASKQAPYEQYF.

V gene TRBV18 combines with J gene TRBJ2-2; D might be TRBD2 (6 bases). V was clipped by 4 bases and J by 1 base, with 13 bases between them. CDR3 length equals 16 residues. Germline lookup yields CDR1 KGHSH and CDR2 LQKENI. The CDR3 sequence is CASSLLRGLNTGELFF. The CDR3 DNA is TGTGCCAGCTCACTATTACGGGGGTTGAACACCGGGGAGCTGTTTTTT.

This sequence joins TRBV4-3 and TRBJ2-7; tentative D call: TRBD2 (7 bases). The CDR3 runs 15 residues. Germline lookup yields CDR1 LGHNA and CDR2 YSLEER. The V gene lost 0 bases and the J gene lost 5 bases, with 14 bases spanning the gap. The CDR3 DNA sequence: TGCGCCAGCAGCCAAGATACGGGGGGCGGGGACGAGCAGTACTTC. Translating it yields CASSQDTGGGDEQYF.

The V gene is TRBV5-1, the J gene TRBJ2-2; 10 nucleotides line up with TRBD1. This CDR3 has 15 residues. V shed 4 bases and J 3 bases; nucleotides not matched to a gene: 3. Germline V CDR1 and CDR2: SGHRS, YFSETQ. The CDR3 spells CASSVGQGDTGELFF. CDR3 bases: TGCGCCAGCAGCGTTGGACAGGGGGACACCGGGGAGCTGTTTTTT.

The rearrangement joins TRBV5-6 to TRBJ1-2; unclear D gene. The CDR3 covers 15 residues. In germline, CDR1 is SGHDT, CDR2 YYEEEE. The V and J ends lost 5 bases and 3 bases respectively, with 17 bases between them. CDR3 sequence reads: CASRSDDSADYGYTF. CDR3 bases: TGTGCCAGCAGATCTGACGACTCAGCGGACTATGGCTACACCTTC.

This rearrangement joins TRBV10-3 to TRBJ1-1, with no clear D. V was shortened by 7 bases and J by 0 bases, with 9 bases between the two germline ends. CDR3 size: 13 residues. Germline V gene lookup returns CDR1 ENHRY and CDR2 SYGVKD. This CDR3 reads CAITREMNTEAFF. For the CDR3, the DNA is TGTGCCATCACGAGGGAGATGAACACTGAAGCTTTCTTT.

The chain recombines TRBV13 with TRBJ1-4, with 10 positions matching TRBD1. The CDR3 runs 18 residues. V lost 5 bases and J lost 5; bases outside the gene matches: 14. Germline lookup yields CDR1 PRHDT and CDR2 FYEKMQ (reference sequence). The CDR3 nucleotides are TGTGCCAGCAGCCGGAGGACAGGGGGTCTGCCAGGGAATGAAAAACTGTTTTTT. Translation: CASSRRTGGLPGNEKLFF.

The rearrangement joins TRBV4-2 to TRBJ2-1; TRBD2 matches 9 bases. The CDR3 contains 16 residues. V shed 1 base and J 10 bases; nucleotides not matched to a gene: 11. CDR1 is LGHNA, CDR2 YNFKEQ, per germline. The CDR3 sequence is CASSQVLRGRAWEQFF. CDR3 sequence (DNA): TGTGCCAGCAGCCAAGTCTTACGCGGGAGGGCCTGGGAGCAGTTCTTC.

The chain couples TRBV7-9 to TRBJ2-7, with 8 bases that match TRBD2. Germline assignment: CDR1 SEHNR and CDR2 FQNEAQ (reference sequence). V lost 0 bases, J lost 3 bases, and 13 bases stayed unmatched. This CDR3 is built from 18 residues. CDR3: CASSLAPWYGRAGYEQYF. The DNA of the CDR3 is TGTGCCAGCAGCTTAGCGCCATGGTACGGGAGGGCCGGCTACGAGCAGTACTTC. Complete variable domain (other parts from reference TRBV7-9 and TRBJ2-7): DTGVSQNPRHKITKRGQNVTFRCDPISEHNRLYWYRQTLGQGPEFLTYFQNEAQLEKSRLLSDRFSAERPKGSFSTLEIQRTEQGDSAMYLCASSLAPWYGRAGYEQYFGPGTRLTVT.

The gene calls are TRBV18 and TRBJ1-2, with a tentative D call TRBD1 (6 bases). The CDR3 has 17 amino acids. Germline-derived CDR1 and CDR2 are KGHSH and LQKENI. V was trimmed by 6 bases and J by 6 bases, leaving 26 bases between them. The CDR3 DNA reads TGTGCCAGCTCGCTAGTGGAGAGACAGGTGCGGACTAATGGCTACACCTTC. This translates into CASSLVERQVRTNGYTF.

The chain carries TRBV7-9 and TRBJ1-1; D might be TRBD1 (5 bases). The CDR3 totals 13 residues. V lost 2 bases and J 4 bases, leaving 8 bases between the germline ends. The germline V gene has CDR1 SEHNR and CDR2 FQNEAQ (reference sequence). The CDR3 protein is CASSLTGLTEAFF. DNA of the CDR3: TGTGCCAGCAGCTTAACAGGCCTCACTGAAGCTTTCTTT.

V gene TRBV7-9 combines with J gene TRBJ2-4; D gene uncertain. Per germline, CDR1 SEHNR and CDR2 FQNEAQ (reference sequence). V was trimmed by 3 bases and J by 0 bases, leaving 9 bases between them. CDR3 length equals 15 residues. DNA for the CDR3: TGTGCCAGCAGCTTGGATACCCTAGCCAAAAACATTCAGTACTTC. Its translation is CASSLDTLAKNIQYF.

The chain recombines TRBV19 with TRBJ2-7; perhaps D is TRBD1 or TRBD2 (5 bases each). The CDR3 covers 14 residues. The V gene's germline CDR1 is LNHDA and CDR2 SQIVND (reference sequence). Trimming pared 1 base from V and 4 bases from J, leaving 11 bases between. In DNA, the CDR3 is TGTGCCAGTAGTATAGCGGGGACGCAATACGAGCAGTACTTC. Translation gives CASSIAGTQYEQYF. The entire variable domain, with the rest obtained from reference TRBV19 and TRBJ2-7, is as follows: DGGITQSPKYLFRKEGQNVTLSCEQNLNHDAMYWYRQDPGQGLRLIYYSQIVNDFQKGDIAEGYSVSREKKESFPLTVTSAQKNPTAFYLCASSIAGTQYEQYFGPGTRLTVT.

The V gene is TRBV19, the J gene TRBJ1-4; no clear D gene. Germline CDR1 is LNHDA and CDR2 is SQIVND (reference sequence). The V end was cut by 6 bases, the J end by 0 bases, with 8 bases between. The CDR3 sequence is 14 residues long. CDR3 sequence reads: CASRRKSTNEKLFF. The CDR3, as DNA: TGTGCCAGTAGACGGAAATCAACTAATGAAAAACTGTTTTTT. Full variable domain (rest looked up from reference TRBV19 and TRBJ1-4): DGGITQSPKYLFRKEGQNVTLSCEQNLNHDAMYWYRQDPGQGLRLIYYSQIVNDFQKGDIAEGYSVSREKKESFPLTVTSAQKNPTAFYLCASRRKSTNEKLFFGSGTQLSVL.